A selection of T cell receptor beta chains follows, all from one sample in a study of T cell repertoires in cytomegalovirus infection. MiXCR, applied by TCRdb to the reads, yields one record per CDR3 protein. The repertoire holds about 140,000 distinct CDR3 sequences, with about 6.1% as singletons. The sequenced sample consisted of PBMCs. The receptors derive from a human donor in good health (CMV status not recorded). Some clones in this sample may be carry-over from other donors' samples. The conserved cysteine and the conserved F or W are not part of the CDR3 here.

14	TRBJ1-2	TRBV10-2	ASRGPTGSGNYGYT
13	TRBJ2-6	TRBV24-1	ATNDRGSGANVLT
12	TRBJ1-5	TRBV5-8	ASSSDRSNQPQH
11	TRBJ2-1	TRBV18	ASSLDPTGSKF
13	TRBJ1-4	TRBV5-1	ASSLVSGAREKLF
14	TRBJ2-7	TRBV6-2/TRBV6-3	ASSSDRGRRNYEQY
11	TRBJ1-6	TRBV7-3	ASSFDPSSPLH
13	TRBJ2-3	TRBV7-2	ASSFRGGAGDTQY
15	TRBJ2-6	TRBV19	ASRPRGADSGANVLT
13	TRBJ1-3	TRBV20-1	SARGPEVSGNTIY
10	TRBJ2-2	TRBV5-4	ASTDNTGELF
13	TRBJ2-5	TRBV3-1	ASSHAGTYQETQY
11	TRBJ1-1	TRBV19	ASSRPGRSRAF
12	TRBJ1-4	TRBV29-1	SVTSGVTNEKLF
14	TRBJ1-2	TRBV7-2	ASSLEGWDRGQGYT
11	TRBJ1-6	TRBV19	ACSGAYNSPLH
12	TRBJ1-3	TRBV7-8	ASSSTSLGNTIY
13	TRBJ2-1	TRBV29-1	SVEGVGGGGNEQF
13	TRBJ1-1	TRBV4-3	ASSPFGTGSMLAF
13	TRBJ2-7	TRBV12-3/TRBV12-4	ASRLGRRSSYEQY
14	TRBJ1-1	TRBV7-2	ASNPSGGITNTEAF
13	TRBJ1-2	TRBV7-3	ASSPQHRGRNGYT
10	TRBJ2-7	TRBV29-1	SVAVGSYEQY
11	TRBJ1-1	TRBV29-1	SATLDTHTEAF
13	TRBJ1-6	TRBV7-2	ASSPDPRNGSPLH
11	TRBJ1-2	TRBV6-1	ASTVDRVEGYT
11	TRBJ2-7	TRBV28	ASISTRPYEQY
13	TRBJ1-1	TRBV19	ASSPFGQGGTEAF
10	TRBJ1-6	TRBV18	ASSPGDSPLH
15	TRBJ2-5	TRBV2	ASSEFGTGGGLETQY
14	TRBJ2-3	TRBV7-9	ASRLLAGQPTDTQY
14	TRBJ1-1	TRBV5-1	ASSEGPGGTGTEAF
14	TRBJ2-1	TRBV7-2	ASSLGTGERYNEQF
13	TRBJ2-1	TRBV7-2	ASSLSGILTNEQF
14	TRBJ1-2	TRBV7-2	ASSSGRGPANYGYT
13	TRBJ2-5	TRBV7-2	ASSPTSGGGETQY
12	TRBJ1-5	TRBV7-2	ASSLDRSNQPQH
10	TRBJ2-1	TRBV2	ANRGLDNEQF
13	TRBJ1-2	TRBV4-3	ASSQRTAQNYGYT
13	TRBJ2-1	TRBV6-1	ASSGTGGSYNEQF
12	TRBJ1-3	TRBV2	ASSGGRGGNTIY
12	TRBJ1-6	TRBV27	ASSLTGTRSILH
8	TRBJ2-3	TRBV24-1	ATKLGTQY
14	TRBJ2-7	TRBV7-2	ASSLVGAGSSYEQY
12	TRBJ2-2	TRBV6-2/TRBV6-3	ASVSSGYTGELF
14	TRBJ1-5	TRBV7-2	ASSLGLQWVNQPQH
12	TRBJ1-4	TRBV7-8	ASSLDPGPEKLF
12	TRBJ1-1	TRBV5-1	ASSLISENTEAF
12	TRBJ1-3	TRBV7-2	ASSDRGRGNTIY
18	TRBJ2-1	TRBV7-2	ASSLRGHLEATRGYNEQF
11	TRBJ2-7	TRBV25-1	ASSDSGAYEQY
12	TRBJ2-4	TRBV7-2	ASSLWTGVDIQY
13	TRBJ2-1	TRBV20-1	SARSEGGSYNEQF
10	TRBJ1-3	TRBV2	ATDRRGNTIY
11	TRBJ2-2	TRBV2	ALTREYPGELF
11	TRBJ2-7	TRBV29-1	SVESGTGGQQY
13	TRBJ2-5	TRBV7-8	ASSLAGAIWETQY
11	TRBJ1-1	TRBV7-9	ASSPGVGGEAF
13	TRBJ1-1	TRBV27	ASSLTGSMNTEAF